The 5 T cell receptor beta chains given below trace back to one sample, sequenced in a study of shared clonotypes between healthy human individuals. Sequencing was performed with immunoSEQ multiplex PCR; in TCRdb, only in-frame clones are kept and a portion is missing. The sample lists around 510,000 clones, roughly 95% seen once, with 0.05% to 0.07% in the top ten. Sequencing used naive CD4+ T cells sorted from blood. Subset here: CD45RA+ positively selected. The receptors were sampled from a woman aged 25-40 years in good health.

V gene TRBV29-1 combines with J gene TRBJ1-1; weak D call: TRBD1 (5 bases). The germline CDR1 and CDR2 sequences are SQVTM and ANQGSEA. The CDR3 is 14 residues long. The V and J ends lost 4 bases and 0 bases respectively, with 12 bases between them. The DNA for the CDR3 is TGCAGCGTTGGTACTGGGACGGTGAACACTGAAGCTTTCTTT. Translated: CSVGTGTVNTEAFF.

This chain links TRBV30 with TRBJ2-1, with TRBD1 identical over 7 bases. The germline CDR1 and CDR2 sequences are GTSNPN and SVGIG (reference sequence). V trimming: 3 bases; J trimming: 0 bases; junction bases outside the gene matches: 2. This CDR3 comprises 14 residues. The CDR3 coding sequence is TGTGCCTGGAGGACAGGGCTCTCCTACAATGAGCAGTTCTTC. Translation: CAWRTGLSYNEQFF.

This chain uses TRBV5-1 with TRBJ1-5, with unresolved D. Germline V CDR1 and CDR2: SGHRS, YFSETQ. V was shortened by 0 bases and J by 3 bases, with 4 bases between the two germline ends. The CDR3 loop spans 13 amino acids. CDR3 bases: TGCGCCAGCAGCTTGGGAGCCAATCAGCCCCAGCATTTT. It yields the protein CASSLGANQPQHF. Full variable domain (missing parts from reference TRBV5-1 and TRBJ1-5): KAGVTQTPRYLIKTRGQQVTLSCSPISGHRSVSWYQQTPGQGLQFLFEYFSETQRNKGNFPGRFSGRQFSNSRSEMNVSTLELGDSALYLCASSLGANQPQHFGDGTRLSIL.

The chain has TRBV19 and TRBJ1-3, with D possibly matching TRBD1 (5 bases). Germline V CDR1 and CDR2: LNHDA, SQIVND (reference sequence). The CDR3 loop spans 14 amino acids. V was trimmed by 5 bases and J by 0 bases, leaving 8 bases between them. CDR3 protein: CASSVTGSGNTIYF. The CDR3 DNA is TGTGCCAGTAGTGTTACAGGCTCTGGAAACACCATATATTTT.

This clone showed up just once. The chain combines TRBV5-4 with TRBJ2-4; 9 positions agree with TRBD1. With V trimmed by 4 bases and J by 1 base, 6 bases remained unmatched. Germline values: CDR1 SGHNT, CDR2 YYREEE (reference sequence). The CDR3 is made up of 16 amino acids. This chain's CDR3 is CASSLGTGPAKNIQYF. DNA of the CDR3: TGTGCCAGCAGCCTAGGGACAGGGCCCGCCAAAAACATTCAGTACTTC.